These 32 T cell receptor beta chains were all obtained from the same sample, sequenced in a study of blood T cell repertoires in COVID-19. Clones were sequenced by immunoSEQ multiplex PCR, and TCRdb holds only the in-frame ones, with some missing. The table includes about 84,000 clones, roughly 96% detected once. Sequencing was carried out using peripheral blood. The origin of the receptors is a human donor with active COVID-19. The donor label of this sample is uncertain.

This chain uses TRBV15 with TRBJ2-7, with D tentatively TRBD1 (5 bases). Trimming removed 3 bases from V and 5 bases from J, with 17 bases in between. Germline loops: CDR1 LNHNV, CDR2 YYDKDF (reference sequence). The CDR3 is 15 residues long. This CDR3 reads CATSRPTGGYHEQYF. The CDR3 DNA reads TGTGCCACCAGCAGGCCCACAGGCGGTTACCACGAGCAGTACTTC.

The rearrangement uses TRBV25-1 and TRBJ2-6; D perhaps matches TRBD1 (7 bases). Per the germline V gene, CDR1 is MGHDK and CDR2 is SYGVNS. The ends were cut back, 7 bases at V and 3 bases at J, with 19 bases in the middle. The CDR3 has 17 amino acids. The CDR3 loop is CASMTRQGLRGANVLTF. Written as DNA, the CDR3 is TGTGCCAGCATGACAAGACAGGGACTGCGTGGGGCCAACGTCCTGACTTTC.

The chain uses TRBV4-1 and TRBJ2-7; tentative D call: TRBD2 (5 bases). The CDR3 has 15 residues. Deletions cut 5 bases from V and 4 bases from J, with 18 bases between. CDR1 is MGHRA, CDR2 YSYEKL, per germline. The CDR3 bases are TGCGCCAGCAGCTCCCCCTCCGGGGTACCATACGAGCAGTACTTC. This codes for CASSSPSGVPYEQYF.

The chain combines TRBV19 with TRBJ2-7, with 7 bases that match TRBD1. The CDR3 spans 15 residues. V lost 3 bases to trimming and J lost 2 bases; unmatched junction nucleotides: 7. The germline V gene has CDR1 LNHDA and CDR2 SQIVND (reference sequence). CDR3: CASSIGTATAYEQYF. The DNA for the CDR3 is TGTGCCAGTAGTATCGGGACAGCGACGGCCTACGAGCAGTACTTC.

The chain combines TRBV5-6 with TRBJ2-4; 13 bases line up with TRBD2. This CDR3 contains 18 residues. The V and J ends lost 4 bases and 0 bases, in that order; junction bases with no gene match: 7. Germline V lookup: CDR1 SGHDT, CDR2 YYEEEE. The CDR3 region is CASSARLAGGLAKNIQYF. The CDR3 coding sequence is TGTGCCAGCAGCGCCCGACTAGCGGGAGGATTAGCCAAAAACATTCAGTACTTC.

The chain has TRBV15 and TRBJ2-7; weak D call: TRBD2 (6 bases). V lost 2 bases, J lost 0 bases, and 11 bases lay in between. This CDR3 spans 15 amino acids. Germline V gives CDR1 LNHNV, CDR2 YYDKDF (reference sequence). The CDR3 here is CATSRKGGTSYEQYF. The CDR3 nucleotides read TGTGCCACCAGCAGAAAGGGCGGGACCTCCTACGAGCAGTACTTC. Using reference TRBV15 and TRBJ2-7 for the parts outside the CDR3, the full variable domain is DAMVIQNPRYQVTQFGKPVTLSCSQTLNHNVMYWYQQKSSQAPKLLFHYYDKDFNNEADTPDNFQSRRPNTSFCFLDIRSPGLGDTAMYLCATSRKGGTSYEQYFGPGTRLTVT.

This clone has a single count. This chain joins TRBV18 and TRBJ2-1; the D gene is possibly TRBD2 (6 bases). This CDR3 has 13 amino acids. V lost 5 bases and J lost 4, with 9 bases in between. Germline values: CDR1 KGHSH, CDR2 LQKENI. CDR3 nucleotide sequence: TGTGCCAGCTCATCGGGGGATTACAATGAGCAGTTCTTC. Amino acid sequence: CASSSGDYNEQFF.

The chain combines TRBV5-1 with TRBJ1-1, with D tentatively TRBD1 (5 bases). V lost 4 bases and J lost 1, with 11 bases in between. The CDR3 has 14 amino acids. Germline lookup yields CDR1 SGHRS and CDR2 YFSETQ. CDR3 bases: TGCGCCAGCAGCCCCCGACAGAGGAACACTGAAGCTTTCTTT. It codes for CASSPRQRNTEAFF.

The gene calls are TRBV5-1 and TRBJ2-5; 10 nucleotides align to TRBD1. The length of the CDR3 is 15 residues. The junction had 7 bases not matched to a gene; V was cut back by 4 bases and J by 4 bases. CDR1 is SGHRS, CDR2 YFSETQ, per germline. The CDR3 region is CASSTGTGDRETQYF. The DNA of the CDR3 is TGCGCCAGCAGCACCGGGACAGGGGATAGAGAGACCCAGTACTTC.

This chain links TRBV4-2 with TRBJ2-5, with TRBD2 matching over 9 bases. This CDR3 is 19 amino acids long. Germline lookup yields CDR1 LGHNA and CDR2 YNFKEQ. V lost 1 base to trimming and J lost 7 bases; unmatched junction nucleotides: 19. CDR3 amino acids: CASSQGMGLAPNNRGTQYF. The CDR3 DNA reads as TGTGCCAGCAGCCAAGGGATGGGACTAGCACCTAATAACAGGGGGACCCAGTACTTC.

The chain employs TRBV5-5 and TRBJ1-1, with D possibly TRBD1 on 5 matching bases. The germline V gene has CDR1 SGHKS and CDR2 YYEKEE (reference sequence). V lost 3 bases and J lost 6, with 12 bases in between. This CDR3 region has 13 residues. The CDR3 sequence: CASSSDWGSEAFF. The CDR3 DNA reads TGTGCCAGCAGCTCCGACTGGGGCTCTGAAGCTTTCTTT.

This clone was seen a single time. The genes are TRBV2 and TRBJ1-4, with no clear D. Trimming stripped 8 bases from V and 1 base from J, with 11 bases between. This CDR3 is 14 amino acids long. Germline assignment: CDR1 SNHLY and CDR2 FYNNEI. The CDR3 nucleotides read TGTGCCAGCGGAGAGGGAAAAACTAATGAAAAACTGTTTTTT. It encodes CASGEGKTNEKLFF.

J is TRBJ2-7 and V is TRBV7-2; 8 nucleotides agree with TRBD1. Germline V gives CDR1 SGHTA, CDR2 FQGNSA. The CDR3 is 15 amino acids. J lost 2 bases, V lost 1 base, and 4 bases had no gene match. The DNA for the CDR3 is TGTGCCAGCAGCTTAGGCGGACAGGGTACCTACGAGCAGTACTTC. Translation gives CASSLGGQGTYEQYF.

The chain recombines TRBV15 with TRBJ2-5; 7 bases are shared with TRBD2. The CDR3 has 13 amino acids. Trimming removed 9 bases from V and 5 bases from J; junction bases left unmatched: 9. Germline CDR1 and CDR2: LNHNV and YYDKDF (reference sequence). The CDR3 reads CATKDNGGETQYF. Written as DNA, the CDR3 is TGTGCCACTAAGGACAACGGGGGGGAGACCCAGTACTTC.

This clone was counted once. In nucleotides, the CDR3 is TGTGCCAGCAGGCACCGGGGGGGCGGGGAGCTGTTTTTT. As protein: CASRHRGGGELFF. The V and J genes are TRBV6-5 and TRBJ2-2, with 8 bases lining up with TRBD2. The CDR3 contains 13 residues. The germline V gene encodes CDR1 MNHEY and CDR2 SVGAGI. Unmatched junction bases numbered 4, after V lost 6 bases and J lost 7 bases.

This rearrangement joins TRBV7-8 to TRBJ1-3, with no clear D. CDR3 length: 15 residues. V lost 2 bases and J 0 bases, leaving 8 bases between the germline ends. Germline V gene data show CDR1 as SGHVS and CDR2 as FQNEAQ. The CDR3 DNA sequence: TGTGCCAGCAGCTTATCGGGGATCTCTGGAAACACCATATATTTT. It yields the protein CASSLSGISGNTIYF. Combining the CDR3 with reference TRBV7-8 and TRBJ1-3 gives the whole variable domain GAGVSQSPRYKVAKRGQDVALRCDPISGHVSLFWYQQALGQGPEFLTYFQNEAQLDKSGLPSDRFFAERPEGSVSTLKIQRTQQEDSAVYLCASSLSGISGNTIYFGEGSWLTVV.

CDR3 sequence: CASRTESGDTDTQYF. In nucleotides, the CDR3 is TGTGCCAGCAGGACAGAAAGTGGTGACACAGATACGCAGTATTTT. This chain joins TRBV7-2 and TRBJ2-3, with D perhaps TRBD1 (5 bases). Trimming removed 6 bases at V and 2 bases at J, with 15 bases between. Germline CDR1 reads SGHTA; CDR2 reads FQGNSA. The CDR3 totals 15 residues.

The chain has TRBV5-4 and TRBJ2-1; possible D gene TRBD1, 5 bases. V lost 0 bases and J lost 6, with 7 bases in between. CDR3 length equals 13 residues. Germline V CDR1 and CDR2: SGHNT, YYREEE (reference sequence). The CDR3 nucleotides are TGTGCCAGCAGCTTGGTTCAGGGCAATGAGCAGTTCTTC. It is translated as CASSLVQGNEQFF.

The chain carries TRBV5-1 and TRBJ2-2; 9 bases fit TRBD2. The CDR3 is 16 residues long. The germline CDR1 and CDR2 sequences are SGHRS and YFSETQ. J lost 0 bases, V lost 0 bases, and 0 bases had no gene match. CDR3 in DNA: TGCGCCAGCAGCTTGGTAGCGGGGGCGAACACCGGGGAGCTGTTTTTT. Amino acid sequence: CASSLVAGANTGELFF.

V usage is TRBV29-1 and J usage is TRBJ1-5; TRBD1 aligns across 8 bases. The germline gives CDR1 SQVTM, CDR2 ANQGSEA. V lost 5 bases, J lost 7 bases, and 7 bases stayed unmatched. The CDR3 is made up of 13 amino acids. The CDR3 loop is CSVQGARGQPQHF. The CDR3 DNA reads as TGCAGCGTTCAGGGGGCGAGGGGGCAGCCCCAGCATTTT.

The chain employs TRBV20-1 and TRBJ2-7; D uncertain. This CDR3 region has 11 residues. Trimming took 1 base from V and 3 from J, leaving 4 bases between them. Per the germline V gene, CDR1 is DFQATT and CDR2 is SNEGSKA (reference sequence). Here the CDR3 reads CSARGGYEQYF. Written as DNA, the CDR3 is TGCAGTGCTAGAGGCGGCTACGAGCAGTACTTC.

The sample holds one count of this clone. The chain couples TRBV6-5 to TRBJ2-4; D gene uncertain. Germline assignment: CDR1 MNHEY and CDR2 SVGAGI. CDR3 length: 15 residues. Trimming took off 0 bases at V and 1 base at J, with 7 bases between the two ends. In DNA form, the CDR3 reads TGTGCCAGCAGTTACTCCCAGACTGCCAAAAACATTCAGTACTTC. It yields the protein CASSYSQTAKNIQYF.

The table lists this clone with a few counts. The chain carries TRBV11-3 and TRBJ2-7; 12 bases match TRBD2. Germline CDR1 and CDR2: SGHNT and YENEEA. The CDR3 sequence is 16 residues long. The V gene end was trimmed by 1 base and the J gene end by 3 bases; junction bases not matched to a gene: 4. In DNA, the CDR3 is TGTGCCAGCAGCTTAGCCCTGGGACTAGCGGGCTACGAGCAGTACTTC. It codes for CASSLALGLAGYEQYF.

The chain is built from TRBV24-1 and TRBJ2-2; 7 bases align to TRBD1. Germline V gives CDR1 KGHDR, CDR2 SFDVKD. The V gene end was trimmed by 4 bases and the J gene end by 5 bases; junction bases not matched to a gene: 15. The CDR3 totals 18 residues. In DNA form, the CDR3 reads TGTGCCACCAGTGACCTCACAGGGGATCTTTTCTATACCGGGGAGCTGTTTTTT. Translated: CATSDLTGDLFYTGELFF.

The V call is TRBV14, the J call TRBJ2-7; 7 nucleotides align to TRBD1. The CDR3 length is 17 residues. The germline V gene has CDR1 SGHDN and CDR2 FVKESK. With 0 bases clipped from V and 5 bases from J, the junction kept 13 bases outside the gene matches. The CDR3 here is CASSQEGLLGTANEQYF. DNA of the CDR3: TGTGCCAGCAGCCAAGAGGGTCTTTTGGGGACAGCCAACGAGCAGTACTTC.

The gene calls are TRBV3-1 (or the pseudogene TRBV3-2) and TRBJ2-7, with 9 bases identical to TRBD2. Germline CDR1 LGHDT, CDR2 YNNKEL (reference sequence). The CDR3 has 19 residues. V lost 2 bases and J lost 4; bases outside the gene matches: 18. The CDR3 region is CASSQRFGSLRGGHYEQYF. The CDR3 DNA reads TGTGCCAGCAGCCAACGGTTCGGCTCCCTGCGGGGGGGCCATTACGAGCAGTACTTC.

This rearrangement joins TRBV7-8 to TRBJ2-1; D unresolved. The CDR3 sequence is 12 residues long. CDR1 and CDR2 (germline): SGHVS, FQNEAQ. Trimming removed 5 bases at V and 12 bases at J, with 14 bases between. The CDR3 loop reads CASSPRPGRQFF. Here the CDR3 DNA reads TGTGCCAGCAGCCCCCGGCCAGGTCGGCAGTTCTTC.

This rearrangement joins TRBV5-1 to TRBJ1-1; TRBD1 is a possible D gene (5 bases). The germline V gene encodes CDR1 SGHRS and CDR2 YFSETQ. With 0 bases removed from V and 0 bases from J, the gap between germline ends came to 12 bases. The CDR3 contains 16 residues. This CDR3 is CASSLEAGRVNTEAFF. The CDR3 DNA is TGCGCCAGCAGCTTGGAGGCCGGCAGGGTGAACACTGAAGCTTTCTTT. The full variable domain, with the rest looked up from reference TRBV5-1 and TRBJ1-1, is KAGVTQTPRYLIKTRGQQVTLSCSPISGHRSVSWYQQTPGQGLQFLFEYFSETQRNKGNFPGRFSGRQFSNSRSEMNVSTLELGDSALYLCASSLEAGRVNTEAFFGQGTRLTVV.

The CDR3 DNA reads TGTGCCAGCAGCGTAGCACAGGGTGACACTGAAGCTTTCTTT. Protein product: CASSVAQGDTEAFF. The chain is built from TRBV9 and TRBJ1-1; weak D call: TRBD1 (6 bases). Germline V gene sequence: CDR1 SGDLS, CDR2 YYNGEE. Trimming left V 0 bases short and J 3 bases short, with 9 bases between. The CDR3 is 14 residues long.

The chain joins TRBV19 to TRBJ1-5, with 7 bases matching TRBD1. The V and J ends lost 5 bases and 2 bases, in that order; junction bases with no gene match: 3. The CDR3 has 14 residues. CDR1 is LNHDA and CDR2 is SQIVND in the germline V gene (reference sequence). CDR3 DNA: TGTGCCAGTAGTTTCGGACAGGGCAATCAGCCCCAGCATTTT. It encodes CASSFGQGNQPQHF.

The V call is TRBV15, the J call TRBJ1-2, with no clear D. V was clipped by 0 bases and J by 4 bases, with 6 bases between them. CDR1 and CDR2 (germline): LNHNV, YYDKDF (reference sequence). The length of the CDR3 is 13 residues. The CDR3 is CATSRDGFYGYTF. CDR3 coding DNA: TGTGCCACCAGCAGAGATGGCTTCTATGGCTACACCTTC.

This chain uses TRBV5-1 with TRBJ2-7; D is perhaps TRBD1 (6 bases). V was cut by 2 bases and J by 2 bases, with 11 bases left in between. The CDR3 runs 14 residues. CDR1 SGHRS and CDR2 YFSETQ come from the germline V gene. The CDR3, as DNA: TGCGCCAGCAGCTTAACGACAGGACCCTACGAGCAGTACTTC. It yields the protein CASSLTTGPYEQYF.